This T cell receptor (beta chain) is drawn from a study of cytomegalovirus exposure and HLA in healthy donors. The germline V and J ends were trimmed by 5 bases and 1 base, with 8 bases remaining between them. The CDR3 contains 13 residues. Germline loops: CDR1 SGHNT, CDR2 YENEEA. Amplification used 60 Vbeta primers and 13 Jbeta primers. This table comes from immunoSEQ multiplex PCR, and its TCRdb copy is limited to in-frame clones, with some not included. The profile shows about 98,000 clones, more than 60% of them singletons. Material: PBMCs. The rearrangement links TRBV11-3 to TRBJ1-1; D call uncertain. The TCR sequence derives from a man aged 50 to 60 in good health and CMV-seronegative. The CDR3 is CASSPTGNTEAFF. The CDR3 DNA reads as TGTGCCAGCAGCCCCACTGGGAACACTGAAGCTTTCTTT. Complete variable domain (other parts from reference TRBV11-3 and TRBJ1-1): EAGVVQSPRYKIIEKKQPVAFWCNPISGHNTLYWYLQNLGQGPELLIRYENEEAVDDSQLPKDRFSAERLKGVDSTLKIQPAELGDSAVYLCASSPTGNTEAFFGQGTRLTVV.